The clone carrying this T cell receptor beta chain was detected a few times. What it recognizes is unknown. This record comes from a study of identical twins. Germline trimming cut 5 bases from V and 6 bases from J; bases unmatched to any gene: 8. The CDR3 runs 16 residues. The authors used template switching to add a universal primer site and gave cDNA unique molecular identifiers. One entry per CDR3 protein results from TCRdb running MiXCR on the 5' RACE reads. The sample gives hundreds of thousands of distinct CDR3 sequences, 8.6% of which show up once; 0.75% to 1% is in the top ten. Overall study results and limits: Beta out-of-frame sequences showed weaker excess twin sharing. Insertion counts were lower in abundant cord blood beta clonotypes, a trend that memory repertoires did not show.

These data were also reused for a study on yellow fever vaccine responses in identical twins. From that study: Convergence reportedly seemed to mark part of the twins' vaccine T cell response, with personalization marking the rest.

This TCR came from a woman between 18 and 30 years old in good health. The material sequenced was PBMCs. The chain is built from TRBV12-3 or TRBV12-4 and TRBJ2-1; 12 nucleotides line up with TRBD2. The chain's CDR3 is CASSQTTSGSSNEQFF. Written as DNA, the CDR3 is TGTGCCAGCAGTCAGACGACTAGCGGGAGCTCCAATGAGCAGTTCTTC.